A single sample gave rise to the 16 T cell receptor beta chains below, sequenced in a study of cytomegalovirus exposure and HLA in healthy donors. In the PCR, 60 Vbeta and 13 Jbeta primers were used. The repertoire was sequenced with immunoSEQ multiplex PCR; TCRdb's copy has only in-frame clones and lacks some. The data contain roughly 100,000 clones, roughly 80% of them singletons. Sample: PBMCs. The origin of the receptors is a man aged 25 to 40 in good health and CMV-seropositive.

In the case of this clone: One end of the junction is discordant with germline, which a read error may explain. The chain carries TRBV7-7 and TRBJ1-1; a weak D match, TRBD1 (5 bases). The CDR3 consists of 13 residues. Germline CDR1 and CDR2: SSHAT and FNYEAQ (reference sequence). The CDR3 sequence: CASSSQVNTEAFF. The CDR3, as DNA: TGTGCTAGCAGCTCACAGGTGAACACTGAAGCTTTCTTT.

The V call is TRBV29-1, the J call TRBJ2-1; 7 bases agree with TRBD2. The junction had 4 bases not matched to a gene; V was cut back by 1 base and J by 7 bases. The CDR3 covers 13 residues. Germline V CDR1 and CDR2: SQVTM, ANQGSEA. The CDR3 region has the DNA TGCAGCGTTGAAGGGGGACTAAAAAATGAGCAGTTCTTC. It specifies CSVEGGLKNEQFF.

This clone appeared once. The chain links TRBV5-1 to TRBJ2-2; 7 positions agree with TRBD1. Germline assignment: CDR1 SGHRS and CDR2 YFSETQ. J was trimmed by 4 bases and V by 6 bases; bases with no gene match: 9. This CDR3 has 15 residues. The chain's CDR3 is CASTQSGQRTGELFF. CDR3 coding DNA: TGCGCCAGCACCCAATCGGGACAGCGCACCGGGGAGCTGTTTTTT.

This chain connects TRBV18 to TRBJ1-1, with 10 nucleotides matching TRBD1. Germline V gene sequence: CDR1 KGHSH, CDR2 LQKENI. CDR3 length: 15 amino acids. After removal of 5 bases from V and 1 base from J, the junction contained 4 bases not matched to a gene. The CDR3 loop reads CASSTGTGANTEAFF. The DNA of the CDR3 is TGTGCCAGCTCAACCGGGACAGGGGCGAACACTGAAGCTTTCTTT.

This chain joins TRBV12-5 and TRBJ1-2; D possibly corresponds to TRBD1 (6 bases). Germline loops: CDR1 LGHNT, CDR2 FRNRAP. V was pared by 4 bases and J by 0 bases, with 12 bases between. The CDR3 runs to 15 residues. This chain's CDR3 is CASGSGQSSNYGYTF. CDR3 sequence (DNA): TGTGCTAGTGGTTCCGGACAGTCTTCTAACTATGGCTACACCTTC.

The chain uses TRBV6-5 and TRBJ2-3, with D possibly being TRBD1 (6 bases). The CDR3 sequence is 13 residues long. CDR1 MNHEY and CDR2 SVGAGI come from the germline V gene. The V end was cut by 9 bases, the J end by 9 bases, with 19 bases between. The CDR3 reads CASTQGGHSTQYF. For the CDR3, the DNA is TGTGCCAGTACACAGGGCGGGCACAGCACGCAGTATTTT.

This clone was picked up a small number of times. As DNA, the CDR3 is TGTGCCAGCAGCTTGGGACAGCGCAATCAGCCCCAGCATTTT. Its protein is CASSLGQRNQPQHF. The chain has TRBV7-8 and TRBJ1-5; 7 positions agree with TRBD1. V was clipped by 3 bases and J by 2 bases; unmatched bases: 1. The CDR3 consists of 14 residues. CDR1 is SGHVS, CDR2 FQNEAQ, per germline.

J is TRBJ1-1 and V is TRBV5-1; the D is unclear. V was clipped by 0 bases and J by 4 bases, with 7 bases between them. The CDR3 runs to 13 residues. Germline CDR1 and CDR2: SGHRS and YFSETQ. CDR3 sequence reads: CASSLVRATEAFF. The CDR3 bases are TGCGCCAGCAGCTTGGTGAGGGCCACTGAAGCTTTCTTT. Variable domain in full (rest from reference TRBV5-1 and TRBJ1-1): KAGVTQTPRYLIKTRGQQVTLSCSPISGHRSVSWYQQTPGQGLQFLFEYFSETQRNKGNFPGRFSGRQFSNSRSEMNVSTLELGDSALYLCASSLVRATEAFFGQGTRLTVV.

The chain employs TRBV6-5 and TRBJ2-7; possible D gene TRBD1, 5 bases. Trimming left V 7 bases short and J 2 bases short, with 9 bases between. Germline CDR1 and CDR2: MNHEY and SVGAGI. The CDR3 length is 12 residues. The CDR3 here is CASTGSTYEQYF. CDR3 DNA: TGTGCCAGCACAGGGTCCACCTACGAGCAGTACTTC.

Only one count was recorded for this clone. The rearrangement joins TRBV28 to TRBJ1-4; no definite D call. The CDR3 length is 12 residues. CDR1 and CDR2 (germline): MDHEN, SYDVKM. Trimming took 1 base from V and 6 from J, leaving 3 bases between them. CDR3 protein: CASSLYYEKLFF. In DNA form, the CDR3 reads TGTGCCAGCAGTTTATACTATGAAAAACTGTTTTTT.

This chain uses TRBV15 with TRBJ2-7, with TRBD2 identical over 7 bases. Germline V gene data show CDR1 as LNHNV and CDR2 as YYDKDF (reference sequence). This CDR3 comprises 16 residues. Unmatched junction bases numbered 8, after V lost 2 bases and J lost 1 base. The CDR3 protein is CATSRTPKRGSYEQYF. CDR3 sequence (DNA): TGTGCCACCAGCAGAACTCCCAAGCGGGGATCCTACGAGCAGTACTTC. The whole variable domain, filled in from reference TRBV15 and TRBJ2-7, reads DAMVIQNPRYQVTQFGKPVTLSCSQTLNHNVMYWYQQKSSQAPKLLFHYYDKDFNNEADTPDNFQSRRPNTSFCFLDIRSPGLGDTAMYLCATSRTPKRGSYEQYFGPGTRLTVT.

J is TRBJ2-1 and V is TRBV27; 13 bases are a match to TRBD2. Per the germline V gene, CDR1 is MNHEY and CDR2 is SMNVEV (reference sequence). Unmatched junction bases numbered 14, after V lost 6 bases and J lost 15 bases. The CDR3 runs to 15 residues. The CDR3 reads CASRPTGTSGVPWFF. The CDR3 bases are TGTGCCAGCAGGCCGACCGGGACTAGCGGGGTGCCTTGGTTCTTC.

V is TRBV4-2 and J is TRBJ2-3; 13 bases match TRBD2. The CDR3 extends over 18 amino acids. With V trimmed by 2 bases and J by 1 base, 6 bases remained unmatched. Germline CDR1 reads LGHNA; CDR2 reads YNFKEQ. The DNA of the CDR3 is TGTGCCAGCAGCCAAAGGGAAACTAGCGGGGGGGGCACAGATACGCAGTATTTT. It encodes CASSQRETSGGGTDTQYF.

The chain carries TRBV2 and TRBJ1-6, with D hard to call. The V end lost 7 bases, the J end lost 3 bases, and 10 bases lay between the germline ends. This CDR3 region has 14 residues. Germline CDR1 and CDR2: SNHLY and FYNNEI. CDR3 nucleotide sequence: TGTGCCAGCAATTCCGGGAACTATAATTCACCCCTCCACTTT. Amino acids: CASNSGNYNSPLHF.

This clone turned up a few times. V is TRBV18 and J is TRBJ2-1; D unresolved. The CDR3 extends over 11 amino acids. Germline V CDR1 and CDR2: KGHSH, LQKENI. With 3 bases removed from V and 8 bases from J, the gap between germline ends came to 5 bases. The CDR3: CASSPRYEQFF. CDR3 coding DNA: TGTGCCAGCTCACCTCGGTATGAGCAGTTCTTC.

The genes are TRBV1 and TRBJ1-2. TRBV1 is a pseudogene. This CDR3 is built from 16 residues. CDR3 loop: CTSSRGWGSTSYGYTF. As DNA, the CDR3 is TGCACCAGCAGCCGAGGGTGGGGTTCGACTTCGTATGGCTACACCTTC.